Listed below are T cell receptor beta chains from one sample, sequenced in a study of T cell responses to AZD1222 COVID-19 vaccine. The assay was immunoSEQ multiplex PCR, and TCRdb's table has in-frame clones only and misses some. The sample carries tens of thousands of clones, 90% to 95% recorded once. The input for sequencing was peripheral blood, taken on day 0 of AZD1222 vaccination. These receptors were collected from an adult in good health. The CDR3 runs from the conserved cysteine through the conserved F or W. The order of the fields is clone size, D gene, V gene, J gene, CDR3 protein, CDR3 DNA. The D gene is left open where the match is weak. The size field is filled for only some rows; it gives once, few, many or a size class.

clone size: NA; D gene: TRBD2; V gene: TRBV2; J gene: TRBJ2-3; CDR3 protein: CASIELAGLRATDTQYF; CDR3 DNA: TGTGCCAGCATAGAACTAGCGGGACTCAGAGCCACAGATACGCAGTATTTT
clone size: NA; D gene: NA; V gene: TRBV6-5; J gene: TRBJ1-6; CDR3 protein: CASSYWGGAYNSPLHF; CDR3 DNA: TGTGCCAGCAGTTACTGGGGCGGAGCTTATAATTCACCCCTCCACTTT
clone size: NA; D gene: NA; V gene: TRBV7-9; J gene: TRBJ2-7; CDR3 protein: CASSLSGKKIYEQYF; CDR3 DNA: TGTGCCAGCAGCTTATCCGGTAAGAAGATATACGAGCAGTACTTC
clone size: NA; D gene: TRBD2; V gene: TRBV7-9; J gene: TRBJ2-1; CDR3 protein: CASRASGTPYNEQFF; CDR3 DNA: TGTGCCAGCAGGGCCAGCGGGACCCCCTACAATGAGCAGTTCTTC
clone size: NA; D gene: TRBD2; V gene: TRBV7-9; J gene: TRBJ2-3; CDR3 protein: CASSRPGLETDTQYF; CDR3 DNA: TGTGCCAGCAGCCGTCCGGGACTAGAGACAGATACGCAGTATTTT
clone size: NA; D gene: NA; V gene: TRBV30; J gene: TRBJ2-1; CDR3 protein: CAWSRGSSNEQFF; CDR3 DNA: TGTGCCTGGAGTCGAGGTAGCAGCAATGAGCAGTTCTTC
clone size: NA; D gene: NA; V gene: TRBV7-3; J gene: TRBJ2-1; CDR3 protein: CASSQRAVRIDEQFF; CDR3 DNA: TGTGCCAGCAGCCAAAGGGCCGTTCGTATTGATGAGCAGTTCTTC
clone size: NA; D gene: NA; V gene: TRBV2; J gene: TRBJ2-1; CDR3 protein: CASSTDQPSYNEQFF; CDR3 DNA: TGTGCCAGCTCGACGGACCAACCCTCCTACAATGAGCAGTTCTTC
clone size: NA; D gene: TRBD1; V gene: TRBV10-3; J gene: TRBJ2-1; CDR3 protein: CAISPTGVNEQFF; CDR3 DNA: TGTGCCATCAGCCCTACAGGGGTCAATGAGCAGTTCTTC
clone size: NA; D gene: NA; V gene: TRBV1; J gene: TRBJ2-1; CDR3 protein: CTSSPPLREAYNEQFF; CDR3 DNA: TGCACCAGCAGCCCCCCCTTGCGGGAGGCCTACAATGAGCAGTTCTTC
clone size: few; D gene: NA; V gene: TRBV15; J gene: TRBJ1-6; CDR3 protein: CATSRLTPGADNSPLHF; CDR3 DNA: TGTGCCACCAGCAGACTAACGCCGGGGGCCGATAATTCACCCCTCCACTTT
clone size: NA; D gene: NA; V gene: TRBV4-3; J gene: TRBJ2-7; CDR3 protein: CASSQLFGMTYEQYF; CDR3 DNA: TGCGCCAGCAGCCAATTATTCGGGATGACCTACGAGCAGTACTTC
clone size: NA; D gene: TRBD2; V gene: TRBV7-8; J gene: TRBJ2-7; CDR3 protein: CASSLPSSGRSSEQYF; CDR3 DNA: TGTGCCAGCAGCTTACCCAGCAGCGGGAGAAGCTCCGAGCAGTACTTC
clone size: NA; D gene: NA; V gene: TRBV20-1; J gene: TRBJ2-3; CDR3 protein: CSAKRGDTQYF; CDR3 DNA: TGCAGTGCAAAGAGGGGAGATACGCAGTATTTT
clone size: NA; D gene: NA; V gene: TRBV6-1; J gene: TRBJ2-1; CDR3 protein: CASSEANENEQFF; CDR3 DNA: TGTGCCAGCAGTGAAGCAAACGAGAATGAGCAGTTCTTC
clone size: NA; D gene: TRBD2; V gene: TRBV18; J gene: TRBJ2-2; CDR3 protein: CASSPLAGAFTGELFF; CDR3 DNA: TGTGCCAGCTCACCACTTGCGGGAGCCTTCACCGGGGAGCTGTTTTTT
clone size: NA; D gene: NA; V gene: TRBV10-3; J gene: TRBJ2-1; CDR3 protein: CAISAEVTSYNEQFF; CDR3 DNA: TGTGCCATCAGTGCCGAGGTCACCTCCTACAATGAGCAGTTCTTC
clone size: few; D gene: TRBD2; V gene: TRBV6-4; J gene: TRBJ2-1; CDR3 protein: CASSDGTSSNEQFF; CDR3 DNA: TGTGCCAGCAGTGACGGGACTAGCTCCAATGAGCAGTTCTTC
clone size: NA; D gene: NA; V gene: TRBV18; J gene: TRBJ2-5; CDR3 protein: CASSLPGPLKETQYF; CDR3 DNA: TGTGCCAGCTCACTACCCGGGCCCCTAAAAGAGACCCAGTACTTC
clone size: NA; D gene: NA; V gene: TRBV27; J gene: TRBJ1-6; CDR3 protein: CAAGWGSNSPLHF; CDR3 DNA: TGTGCCGCGGGTTGGGGAAGTAATTCACCCCTCCACTTT